Listed here are 5 T cell receptor beta chains from one sample, sequenced in a study of breast tumors, draining lymph nodes, adjacent tissues (dated by TCRdb to 2015 to 2016). The lymph node samples were taken from the axillary draining lymph nodes of breast cancer patients. Receptors were amplified or captured by multiplex PCR. Instrument used: Illumina HiSeq 2000. TCRdb ran its own pipeline on the public reads, namely fastp trimming at Q25 and MiXCR clone calling, and kept in-frame beta chains. Entries that share a CDR3 protein sequence are merged under the most common genes and DNA. The sample table contains some 250,000 distinct CDR3 sequences; only one count was recorded for 34% of them. 3.6% of the sample belongs to the ten largest clones. Sequencing used axillary lymph node tissue. These receptors were collected from a female donor with breast cancer. Some clones in this sample may be carry-over from other donors' samples.

On this clonotype itself: Being one base from a much bigger clone, this may be a read error. The genes are TRBV5-1 and TRBJ2-3, with no clear D. Germline CDR1 and CDR2: SGHRS and YFSETQ. The CDR3 has 15 residues. Trimming pared 0 bases from V and 1 base from J, leaving 9 bases between. CDR3 sequence (DNA): TGCGCCAGCAGCTTGGCAGAACGGGGCACAGATACGCAGTATTTT. This sequence encodes CASSLAERGTDTQYF.

This clonotype showed up many times. The J gene is TRBJ2-3, the V gene TRBV6-5, with 9 nucleotides matching TRBD2. CDR3 length equals 15 residues. J was trimmed by 6 bases and V by 7 bases; bases with no gene match: 11. The germline V gene encodes CDR1 MNHEY and CDR2 SVGAGI. CDR3 DNA: TGTGCCAGCAAATCCCGGGCTAGCGGGGCGGATACGCAGTATTTT. Translating it yields CASKSRASGADTQYF.

Ten or more counts support this clonotype. V and J are TRBV29-1 and TRBJ2-2, with a possible D match to TRBD2 (5 bases). The CDR3 covers 11 residues. The germline CDR1 and CDR2 sequences are SQVTM and ANQGSEA. Trimming stripped 6 bases from V and 6 bases from J, with 8 bases between. The CDR3 nucleotides are TGCAGCGTATCCGGGGCCGGGGAGCTGTTTTTT. Translation: CSVSGAGELFF.

This clonotype was counted many times. The gene calls are TRBV5-1 and TRBJ2-7, with D hard to call. The CDR3 contains 14 residues. Germline values: CDR1 SGHRS, CDR2 YFSETQ. Trimming shortened V by 1 base and J by 0 bases, and 8 bases separated the two germline ends. CDR3 sequence reads: CASSLTPSSYEQYF. The CDR3, as DNA: TGCGCCAGCAGCTTGACCCCGAGCTCCTACGAGCAGTACTTC. The whole variable domain, remainder taken from reference TRBV5-1 and TRBJ2-7, is KAGVTQTPRYLIKTRGQQVTLSCSPISGHRSVSWYQQTPGQGLQFLFEYFSETQRNKGNFPGRFSGRQFSNSRSEMNVSTLELGDSALYLCASSLTPSSYEQYFGPGTRLTVT.

The chain is built from TRBV10-3 and TRBJ1-1; D might be TRBD1 (6 bases). V was trimmed by 3 bases and J by 2 bases, leaving 16 bases between them. Germline V gives CDR1 ENHRY, CDR2 SYGVKD. This CDR3 spans 16 amino acids. The CDR3 here is CAISDGTRHLNTEAFF. The CDR3 nucleotides are TGTGCCATCAGTGACGGGACACGCCATTTAAACACTGAAGCTTTCTTT.